This T cell receptor beta chain was obtained from a study of shared clonotypes between healthy human individuals (TCRdb year 2020). With regard to the full study: The cohort included three men and a couple of women between 18 and 49 years of age. The study deeply sequenced blood TCR repertoires of about 5 healthy adults to estimate repertoire size and the extent of clonotype sharing between individuals. To increase sequencing depth and limit assay-specific biases, TCR repertoire library preparation and sequencing were carried out by different laboratories using diverse techniques. Each donor's leukapheresis produced roughly between roughly 0.85 and 9.5 billion PBMCs.

Germline trimming: 3 bases from V, 7 bases from J; junction bases outside gene matches: 7. Reading the germline V gene gives CDR1 SGDLS and CDR2 YYNGEE. The CDR3 goes from the cysteine to the phenylalanine over 15 residues. Only the CDR3 part of the read is kept: 45 bases, read in frame from the first base. A note on this clone: The antigen it recognizes is unknown. Nothing much larger sits one base from this clone, and base qualities are not available. Other DNA sequences in this sample translate to the same CDR3.

Healthy HIV-negative adults with no recently reported acute infections or vaccinations were included as donors. Every donor was a Caucasian adult residing in Nashville, Tennessee, USA. For unsorted samples, tens of millions of PBMCs were counted, and genomic DNA was extracted using the QIAamp DNA Blood Mini kit. Blood was collected by leukapheresis, and PBMCs were isolated by Ficoll-Histopaque density gradient centrifugation and then cryopreserved in liquid nitrogen vapor phase. Using the deep immunoSEQ assay, multiplex PCR amplified TCR CDR3 regions from genomic DNA. For each cell subset, the extracted genomic DNA was distributed evenly across all wells of several immunoSEQ 96-well plates, and each plate served as one replicate. For unsorted PBMC, around 300 ng genomic DNA, equal to about 29,000 T cell genomes, was loaded into each replicate PCR. Ten immunoSEQ deep assay plates were used to sequence the unsorted PBMC genomic DNA. Purified libraries were quantified with a Qubit 3.0 fluorometer, sized on a Bioanalyzer 2100, and re-quantified with the KAPA Library Quantification kit. Each immunoSEQ 96-well plate was sequenced on its own single-read 150-cycle Illumina NextSeq 550 flow cell. Regarding the original processing steps: Because the immunoSEQ output held only junctional sequences and lacked quality scores, the filtering could not match the filtering applied to full-length reads. To assign V/J genes and CDR3, sequences were annotated against IMGT germline references using PyIR, a Python wrapper for IgBLAST v1.9. Reads were removed for weak V/J assignments (E-value above 1e-6), missing CDR3, stop codons, out-of-frame junctions, or ambiguous translated residues. V3J clonotypes were defined by identical inferred V gene, J gene, and CDR3 amino acid sequence. The percentage overlap between two repertoires was calculated by dividing the number of shared unique clonotypes by the size of the smaller repertoire. Richness of each repertoire was evaluated using RTK rarefaction, the Chao1 estimator, and Recon v2.1 estimates of unobserved clonotypes. TCRdb took over this immuneACCESS table, retaining in-frame rearrangements with V and J assigned. Such tables are incomplete; in checked studies, under half of the missing clones stem from an unresolved V gene, and the remainder is unexplained. Clone size and the V and J calls come from that table; the DNA yielded D and trimming. The sample yields 490,000 or so clones; 60% to 85% were counted once. The top ten constitute 10% to 15% of the sample.

What the authors observed across the whole study: Only blood was sampled, and tissue TCR repertoires likely differ from those in blood. Because the study included only a small number of donors, the genetic and exposure-history diversity represented was limited. Pairwise subsampling indicated that sequencing depth was expected to affect the degree of clonotype sharing among donors.

This sequence was found in a woman between 40 and 50 years old in good health. Some clones in this sample may be carry-over from other donors' samples. The rearrangement combines TRBV9 with TRBJ2-1; 10 bases in between match TRBD2. Sequenced sample: PBMCs. The DNA sequence follows: TGTGCCAGCAGCGCCTCCGGGACTAGCGCAAATGAGCAGTTCTTC. This sequence encodes CASSASGTSANEQFF.